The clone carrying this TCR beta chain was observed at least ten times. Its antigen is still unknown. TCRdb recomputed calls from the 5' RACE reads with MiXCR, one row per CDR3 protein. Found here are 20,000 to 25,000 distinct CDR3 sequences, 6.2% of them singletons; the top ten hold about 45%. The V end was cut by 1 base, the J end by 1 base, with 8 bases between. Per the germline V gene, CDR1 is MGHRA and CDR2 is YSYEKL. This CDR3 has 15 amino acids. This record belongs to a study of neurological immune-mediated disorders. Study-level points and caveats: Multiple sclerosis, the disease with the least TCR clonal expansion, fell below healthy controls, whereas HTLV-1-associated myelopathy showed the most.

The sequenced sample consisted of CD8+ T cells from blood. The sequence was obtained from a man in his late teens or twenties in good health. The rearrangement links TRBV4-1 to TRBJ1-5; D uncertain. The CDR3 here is CASSQGGGSNQPQHF. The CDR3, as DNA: TGCGCCAGCAGCCAAGGGGGTGGGAGCAATCAGCCCCAGCATTTT.